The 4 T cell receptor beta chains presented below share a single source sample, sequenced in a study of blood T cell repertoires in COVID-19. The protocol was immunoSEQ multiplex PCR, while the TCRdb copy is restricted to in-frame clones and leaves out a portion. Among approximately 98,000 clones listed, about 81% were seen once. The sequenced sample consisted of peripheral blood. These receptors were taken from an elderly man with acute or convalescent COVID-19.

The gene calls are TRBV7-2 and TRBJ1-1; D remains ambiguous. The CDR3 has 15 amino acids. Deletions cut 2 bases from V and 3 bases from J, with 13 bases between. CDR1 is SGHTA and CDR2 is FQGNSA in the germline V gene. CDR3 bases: TGTGCCAGCAGCTTAAACCCAGTAGGAGACACTGAAGCTTTCTTT. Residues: CASSLNPVGDTEAFF.

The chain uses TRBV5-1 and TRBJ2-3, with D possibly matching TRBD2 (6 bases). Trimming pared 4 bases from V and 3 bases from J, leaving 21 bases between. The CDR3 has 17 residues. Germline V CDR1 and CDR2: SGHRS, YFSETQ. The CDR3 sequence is CASSLKVAGFGTDTQYF. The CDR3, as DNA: TGCGCCAGCAGCCTGAAAGTTGCGGGATTTGGGACAGATACGCAGTATTTT.

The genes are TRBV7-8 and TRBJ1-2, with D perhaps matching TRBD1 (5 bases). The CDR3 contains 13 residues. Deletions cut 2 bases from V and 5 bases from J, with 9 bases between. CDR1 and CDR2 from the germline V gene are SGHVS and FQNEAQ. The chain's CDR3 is CASSLPGTYGYTF. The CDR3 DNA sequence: TGTGCCAGCAGCTTACCGGGGACTTATGGCTACACCTTC.

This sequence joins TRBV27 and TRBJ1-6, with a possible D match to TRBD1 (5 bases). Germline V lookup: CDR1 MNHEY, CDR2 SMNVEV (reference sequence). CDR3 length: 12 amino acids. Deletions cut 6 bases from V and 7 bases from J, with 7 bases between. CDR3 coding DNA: TGTGCCAGCAGAAACAGGAATTCACCCCTCCACTTT. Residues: CASRNRNSPLHF.